This T cell receptor (beta chain) was recorded in a study of identical twins. This clonotype turned up a few times. This CDR3 comprises 12 residues. Germline CDR1 is ENHRY and CDR2 is SYGVKD. Trimming removed 0 bases from V and 7 bases from J, with 7 bases in between. After template switching added a universal primer site, the resulting cDNA carried unique molecular identifiers. TCRdb independently ran MiXCR on the 5' RACE reads; one entry per CDR3 protein. This table holds about 340,000 distinct CDR3 sequences, over 9% found once. This sample was also put to use in a study of yellow fever vaccine responses in identical twins.

The V call is TRBV10-3, the J call TRBJ2-7; D may match TRBD1 or TRBD2 (5 bases each). The sample taken for sequencing was CD8+ T cells sorted from blood. This sequence was found in a young woman in good health. DNA of the CDR3: TGTGCCATCAGTGAGTCTGGGGGAGAGCAGTACTTC. Translated, it gives CAISESGGEQYF.